These T cell receptor beta chains were read from a single sample in a study of T cells in Graves' hyperthyroidism and ophthalmopathy. MiXCR, applied by TCRdb to the multiplex PCR reads, yields one record per CDR3 protein. Of around 560,000 distinct CDR3 sequences listed, over 15% are singletons. Material for sequencing was blood. These receptors originate from a woman between 18 and 29 years old with Graves' hyperthyroidism. Both conserved end residues are part of each CDR3. The order of the fields is D gene, clone size, V gene, J gene, CDR3 DNA, CDR3 protein. A D gene is named only where the DNA matches it firmly. Some rows have no size entry. The others give once, few or many, or a class for an expanded clone.

>-|many|TRBV6-1|TRBJ2-5
TGTGCCAGCAGTGATCAGGAGCTGGAGACCCAGTACTTC
CASSDQELETQYF
>-|few|TRBV24-1|TRBJ2-6
TGTGCCACCAGTTCGGGTAGAAGGGGCTCTGGGGCCAACGTCCTGACTTTC
CATSSGRRGSGANVLTF
>-|-|TRBV6-1|TRBJ2-3
TGTGCCAGCAGGATCGACGGGATGGGGTCGACAGATACGCAGTATTTT
CASRIDGMGSTDTQYF
>-|-|TRBV18|TRBJ1-3
TGTGCCAGCGGAATGAGACAGGTTCTATCTGGAAACACCATATATTTT
CASGMRQVLSGNTIYF
>-|few|TRBV7-6|TRBJ1-5
TGTGCCAGCAGCTTCTCAACAGGGACTAATCAGCCCCAGCATTTT
CASSFSTGTNQPQHF
>-|few|TRBV19|TRBJ1-1
TGTGCCAGTCAACGAGGGGGTTTGAGTGATGAAGCTTTCTTT
CASQRGGLSDEAFF
>-|-|TRBV19|TRBJ2-1
TGTGCCAGTAGTATAGGCCCAGGAAACAATGAGCAGTTCTTC
CASSIGPGNNEQFF
>TRBD1|many|TRBV2|TRBJ1-1
TGTGCCAGCAGCATCACTGGGACAGGAATAACTGAAGCTTTCTTT
CASSITGTGITEAFF
>-|many|TRBV10-1|TRBJ2-1
TGCGCCAGCAGTGACCGAAAAGTGACTAGGATGACTGAGCAGTTCTTC
CASSDRKVTRMTEQFF
>TRBD1|-|TRBV10-3|TRBJ2-2
TGTGCCATCAGTGAGTGGGGCGTCAGGGGGCCGACCGGGGAGCTGTTTTTT
CAISEWGVRGPTGELFF
>-|many|TRBV7-9|TRBJ2-5
TGTGCCAGCAGCTTAGCCCTGGGGCAAGAGACCCAGTACTTC
CASSLALGQETQYF
>-|-|TRBV7-9|TRBJ2-1
TGTGCCAGCAGCTTACCCGCAGGTAGGAATGAGCAGTTCTTC
CASSLPAGRNEQFF
>TRBD1|many|TRBV2|TRBJ1-1
TGTGCCAGCAACGCTGGGACAGGGTTGTCTGAAGCTTTCTTT
CASNAGTGLSEAFF
>-|-|TRBV6-1|TRBJ2-7
TGTGCCAGCAGTGAAGAAATCACAATCTCCTACGAGCAGTACTTC
CASSEEITISYEQYF
>TRBD2|many|TRBV12-3/TRBV12-4|TRBJ2-5
TGTGCCAGCAGTTTTGGGACTAGCGGGAGGGTACAGGAGACCCAGTACTTC
CASSFGTSGRVQETQYF
>-|many|TRBV7-9|TRBJ2-7
TGTGCCAGCAGCTTAATAGTTTCGACTTCGTTTCTGAACGAGCAGTACTTC
CASSLIVSTSFLNEQYF
>-|few|TRBV5-1|TRBJ2-5
TGCGCCAGCAGCTTGGCTACGGAAGAGACCCAGTACTTC
CASSLATEETQYF
>-|-|TRBV5-8|TRBJ1-5
TGTGCCAGCAGCTTTCCGGACCGGAGAATCCTGCCCCAGCATTTT
CASSFPDRRILPQHF
>-|many|TRBV20-1|TRBJ1-4
TGCAGTGCTAGAGGTCGGGGTGAAAAACTGTTTTTT
CSARGRGEKLFF
>-|-|TRBV4-1|TRBJ2-1
TGCGCCAGCAGCCAAATCGGGCTAAACAATGGTAATGAGCAGTTCTTC
CASSQIGLNNGNEQFF
>TRBD2|-|TRBV2|TRBJ2-2
TGTGCCAGCAGTGGACTAGCGGGAGCGGGGGAGCTGTTTTTT
CASSGLAGAGELFF
>-|-|TRBV10-1|TRBJ2-7
TGCGCCAGCAGTCGAGACAGGGGGCTAGCGGGGGTCTCCTACGAGCAGTACTTC
CASSRDRGLAGVSYEQYF
>-|many|TRBV2|TRBJ2-1
TGTGCCACTTGTAAGGACTCGACCTCCTACAATGAGCAGTTCTTC
CATCKDSTSYNEQFF
>-|many|TRBV15|TRBJ1-2
TGTGCCACCAGCAGAGAGGGGGCGCGTGGCTACACCTTC
CATSREGARGYTF
>TRBD2|-|TRBV20-1|TRBJ2-1
TGCAGTGCTAGTTTACTAGCGGGTCAACCCTCCTACAATGAGCAGTTCTTC
CSASLLAGQPSYNEQFF
>-|many|TRBV28|TRBJ2-5
TGTGCCAGCAGACCGAGACGAGAGACCCAGTACTTC
CASRPRRETQYF
>-|many|TRBV7-2|TRBJ1-1
TGTGCCAGCAGCCCGAGGGCCAACACTGAAGCTTTCTTT
CASSPRANTEAFF
>-|few|TRBV18|TRBJ1-3
TGTGCCAGCTCACCATCGACAGCCTCTGGAAACACCATATATTTT
CASSPSTASGNTIYF
>-|many|TRBV3-1|TRBJ2-1
TGTGCCAGCAGCCCACCCAGCGGCAGGGGCTCCTACAATGAGCAGTTCTTC
CASSPPSGRGSYNEQFF
>TRBD2|-|TRBV5-1|TRBJ2-7
TGCGCCGGCAGCCCGGGACTAGCGAATTACGAGCAGTACTTC
CAGSPGLANYEQYF
>-|many|TRBV20-1|TRBJ2-2
TGCAGTGCTCCTAAACTGGGGGGAGCCGGGGAGCTGTTTTTT
CSAPKLGGAGELFF
>-|-|TRBV19|TRBJ2-1
TGTGCCAGTAGTACTCTTGACTTTTACAATGAGCAGTTCTTC
CASSTLDFYNEQFF